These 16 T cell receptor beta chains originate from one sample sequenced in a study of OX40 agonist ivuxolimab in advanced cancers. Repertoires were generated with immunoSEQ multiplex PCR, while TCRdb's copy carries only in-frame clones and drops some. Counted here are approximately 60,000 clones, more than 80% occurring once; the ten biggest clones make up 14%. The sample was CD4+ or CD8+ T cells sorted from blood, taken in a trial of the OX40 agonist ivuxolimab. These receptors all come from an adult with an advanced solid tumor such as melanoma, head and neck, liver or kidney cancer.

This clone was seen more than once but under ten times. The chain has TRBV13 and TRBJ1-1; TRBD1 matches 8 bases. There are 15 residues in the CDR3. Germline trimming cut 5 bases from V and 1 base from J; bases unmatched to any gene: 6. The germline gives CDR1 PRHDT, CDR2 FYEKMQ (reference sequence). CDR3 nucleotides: TGTGCCAGCAGCCCAGACAGGGGAGGGAACACTGAAGCTTTCTTT. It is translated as CASSPDRGGNTEAFF.

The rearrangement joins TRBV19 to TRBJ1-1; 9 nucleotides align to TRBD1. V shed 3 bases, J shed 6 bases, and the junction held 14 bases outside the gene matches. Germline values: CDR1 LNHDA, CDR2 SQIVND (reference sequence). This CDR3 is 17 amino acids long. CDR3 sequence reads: CASSIDVLRQGDSEAFF. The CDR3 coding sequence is TGTGCCAGTAGTATCGACGTCCTGAGACAGGGGGATTCTGAAGCTTTCTTT. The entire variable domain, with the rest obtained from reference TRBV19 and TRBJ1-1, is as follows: DGGITQSPKYLFRKEGQNVTLSCEQNLNHDAMYWYRQDPGQGLRLIYYSQIVNDFQKGDIAEGYSVSREKKESFPLTVTSAQKNPTAFYLCASSIDVLRQGDSEAFFGQGTRLTVV.

In nucleotides, the CDR3 is TGCGCCAGCAGCCAAGGGCCAGGGAGTTACAATGAGCAGTTCTTC. The encoded protein is CASSQGPGSYNEQFF. The rearrangement links TRBV4-1 to TRBJ2-1; the D call may be TRBD1 or TRBD2 (5 bases each). Germline CDR1 reads MGHRA; CDR2 reads YSYEKL. Trimming shortened V by 1 base and J by 4 bases, and 11 bases separated the two germline ends. The CDR3 contains 15 residues.

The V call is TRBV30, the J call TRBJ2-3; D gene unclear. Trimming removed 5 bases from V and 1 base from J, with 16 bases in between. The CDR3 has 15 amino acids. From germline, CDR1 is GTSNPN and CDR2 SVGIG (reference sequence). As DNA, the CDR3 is TGTGCCTGGGGATGGGTTGGGGTTGGCACAGATACGCAGTATTTT. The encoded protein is CAWGWVGVGTDTQYF.

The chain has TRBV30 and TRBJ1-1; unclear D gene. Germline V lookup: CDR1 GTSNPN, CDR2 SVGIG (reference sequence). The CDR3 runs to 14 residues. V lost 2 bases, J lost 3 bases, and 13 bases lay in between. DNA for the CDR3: TGTGCCTGGAGTCTCAGGAAATCAGACACTGAAGCTTTCTTT. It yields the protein CAWSLRKSDTEAFF.

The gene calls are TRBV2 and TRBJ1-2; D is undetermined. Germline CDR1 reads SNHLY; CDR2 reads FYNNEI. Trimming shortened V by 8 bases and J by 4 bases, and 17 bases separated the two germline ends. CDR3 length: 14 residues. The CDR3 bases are TGTGCCAGCCTGCCTAGGAGGTTGATCTATGGCTACACCTTC. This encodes CASLPRRLIYGYTF.

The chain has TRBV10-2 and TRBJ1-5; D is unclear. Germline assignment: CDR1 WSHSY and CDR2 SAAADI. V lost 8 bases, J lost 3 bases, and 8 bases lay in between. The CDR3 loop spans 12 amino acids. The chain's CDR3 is CASGSFNQPQHF. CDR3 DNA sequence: TGCGCCAGCGGCTCCTTCAATCAGCCCCAGCATTTT.

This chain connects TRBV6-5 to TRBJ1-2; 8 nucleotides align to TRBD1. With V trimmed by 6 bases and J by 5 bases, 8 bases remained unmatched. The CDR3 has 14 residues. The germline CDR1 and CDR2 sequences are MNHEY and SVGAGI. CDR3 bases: TGTGCCAGCAGCACCATACAGGGGGGGTATGGCTACACCTTC. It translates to CASSTIQGGYGYTF.

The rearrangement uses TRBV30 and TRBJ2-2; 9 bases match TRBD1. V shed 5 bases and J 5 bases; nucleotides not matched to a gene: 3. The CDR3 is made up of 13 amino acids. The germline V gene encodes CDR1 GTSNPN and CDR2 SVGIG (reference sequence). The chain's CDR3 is CAWGGQGTGELFF. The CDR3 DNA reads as TGTGCCTGGGGGGGACAGGGAACCGGGGAGCTGTTTTTT.

CDR3 nucleotide sequence: TGTGCCAGCAGTTACGGGGGACTAGCGGGCTACAATGAGCAGTTCTTC. Protein: CASSYGGLAGYNEQFF. The rearrangement uses TRBV6-5 and TRBJ2-1; 12 bases fit TRBD2. The ends lost 2 bases at V and 3 bases at J; junction bases unmatched: 2. The CDR3 is made up of 16 amino acids. Germline V CDR1 and CDR2: MNHEY, SVGAGI.

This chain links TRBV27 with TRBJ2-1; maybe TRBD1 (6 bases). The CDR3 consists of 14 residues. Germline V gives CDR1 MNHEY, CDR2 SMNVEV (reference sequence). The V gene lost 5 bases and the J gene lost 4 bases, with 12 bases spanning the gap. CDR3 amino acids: CASSLKDSYNEQFF. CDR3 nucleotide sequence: TGTGCCAGCAGTCTAAAGGACAGTTACAATGAGCAGTTCTTC.

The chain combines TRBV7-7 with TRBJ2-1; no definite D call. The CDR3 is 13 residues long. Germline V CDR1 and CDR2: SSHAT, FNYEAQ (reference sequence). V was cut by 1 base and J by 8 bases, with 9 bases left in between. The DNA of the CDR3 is TGTGCCAGCAGCTTAGTCTCGGGTTATGAGCAGTTCTTC. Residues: CASSLVSGYEQFF.

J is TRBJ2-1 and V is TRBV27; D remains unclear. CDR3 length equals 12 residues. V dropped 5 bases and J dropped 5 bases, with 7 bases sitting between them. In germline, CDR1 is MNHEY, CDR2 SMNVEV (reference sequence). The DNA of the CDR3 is TGTGCCAGCAGTGCCTTGGACAATGAGCAGTTCTTC. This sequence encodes CASSALDNEQFF.

CDR3 amino acids: CASSDRDRGNTIYF. CDR3 coding DNA: TGTGCCAGCAGCGACCGGGACCGCGGAAACACCATATATTTT. V and J are TRBV13 and TRBJ1-3; the D gene is possibly TRBD1 (5 bases). Per germline, CDR1 PRHDT and CDR2 FYEKMQ (reference sequence). The length of the CDR3 is 14 residues. V was cut by 5 bases and J by 4 bases, with 12 bases left in between.

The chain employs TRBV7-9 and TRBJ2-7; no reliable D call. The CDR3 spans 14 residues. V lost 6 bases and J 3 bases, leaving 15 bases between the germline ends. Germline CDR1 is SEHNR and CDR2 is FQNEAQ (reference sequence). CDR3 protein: CASSSPKTDYEQYF. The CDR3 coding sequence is TGTGCCAGCAGTTCTCCAAAGACGGACTACGAGCAGTACTTC. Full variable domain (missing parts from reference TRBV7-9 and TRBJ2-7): DTGVSQNPRHKITKRGQNVTFRCDPISEHNRLYWYRQTLGQGPEFLTYFQNEAQLEKSRLLSDRFSAERPKGSFSTLEIQRTEQGDSAMYLCASSSPKTDYEQYFGPGTRLTVT.

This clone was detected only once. CDR3 in DNA: TGTGCCAGTAGTATAGGCCTCGTTGGGAGCGGGACCTACAATGAGCAGTTCTTC. This sequence encodes CASSIGLVGSGTYNEQFF. This chain uses TRBV19 with TRBJ2-1, with 7 bases aligning to TRBD2. The ends lost 1 base at V and 2 bases at J; junction bases unmatched: 11. CDR1 and CDR2 from the germline V gene are LNHDA and SQIVND (reference sequence). The CDR3 extends over 18 amino acids.